The clone carrying this TCR beta chain was seen more than once but under ten times. Its antigen is unknown. This CDR3 has 13 residues. CDR1 and CDR2 (germline): MNHEY, SMNVEV (reference sequence). Trimming left V 6 bases short and J 6 bases short, with 15 bases between. The data originate from a study of T cell repertoires in cytomegalovirus infection. Study findings and constraints: Dominating the ex vivo response were TCR beta clonotypes that were CMV-specific and HLA-C-restricted.

TCRdb itself ran the reads through MiXCR, one entry per CDR3 protein. The sample carries about 500,000 distinct CDR3 sequences, about 33% recorded once. This sample comprised cultured PBMCs, obtained from culture after CMV antigen stimulation. The genes are TRBV27 and TRBJ2-7, with D possibly TRBD2 on 7 matching bases. The source is a human donor in good health (CMV status not recorded). Some clones in this sample may be carry-over from other donors' samples. CDR3 bases: TGTGCCAGCAGGTCTACAGGGAGGGCCGAGCAGTACGTC. Protein: CASRSTGRAEQYV.